The 2 T cell receptor beta chains listed next were all sequenced from one sample in a study of regulatory T cells in long-lasting Graves disease. Time point in this sample: newly diagnosed GD, antithyroid drugs for less than 3 months. TCR sequences were obtained from RNA taken from PBMCs. In building TCR beta libraries, iRepertoire HTBI primers were used together with Arm-PCR of CDR3 regions. TCRdb recomputed calls from the multiplex PCR reads with MiXCR, one row per CDR3 protein. Among around 500,000 distinct CDR3 sequences listed, about 13% were seen once. The same sample was also studied in work on T cells in Graves' hyperthyroidism and ophthalmopathy.

The source material was peripheral blood mononuclear cells (PBMCs), sampled at new diagnosis, from a patient treated with antithyroid drugs. These receptors came from a man aged 25-45 years with Graves disease.

This clonotype has more than one count but fewer than ten. The rearrangement links TRBV3-1 to TRBJ2-2, with 7 bases fitting TRBD1. The germline CDR1 and CDR2 sequences are LGHDT and YNNKEL (reference sequence). CDR3 length equals 13 residues. V dropped 5 bases and J dropped 6; count of bases not matched to a gene: 3. The CDR3 sequence: CASSNTGAGELFF. Here the CDR3 DNA reads TGTGCCAGCAGCAACACAGGGGCCGGGGAGCTGTTTTTT. The full variable domain, rest sourced from reference TRBV3-1 and TRBJ2-2, is DTAVSQTPKYLVTQMGNDKSIKCEQNLGHDTMYWYKQDSKKFLKIMFSYNNKELIINETVPNRFSPKSPDKAHLNLHINSLELGDSAVYFCASSNTGAGELFFGEGSRLTVL.

Many counts were recorded for this clonotype. The gene calls are TRBV7-8 and TRBJ2-3; D possibly corresponds to TRBD1 (6 bases). CDR1 and CDR2 from the germline V gene are SGHVS and FQNEAQ. This CDR3 is 13 amino acids long. Trimming took off 8 bases at V and 11 bases at J, with 20 bases between the two ends. CDR3 in amino acids: CASLPVGRGGQYF. CDR3 bases: TGTGCCAGCCTTCCGGTTGGGAGAGGGGGGCAGTATTTT.